This TCR beta chain originates from a study of cytotoxic CD8 clonotypes in ibrutinib-treated CLL. At the level of the study: Among patients, 24 responded partially and 2 completely; approximately 14 then stayed remitted and approximately twelve progressed after median approximately 68 months.

Genomic DNA for TCR beta libraries, approximately 2 micrograms, came from cryopreserved PBMCs. Regarding this clone: Its target is unknown.

Study findings and constraints: Few clonotypes were public, and these shrank or held steady under treatment.

V was shortened by 3 bases and J by 2 bases, with 7 bases between the two germline ends. Per germline, CDR1 MGHRA and CDR2 YSYEKL. The CDR3 contains 14 residues. Researchers set a sequencing depth target of 1 in 200,000 to 1 in 1 million T cells. Sequenced by immunoSEQ multiplex PCR; TCRdb stores in-frame clones only, minus some. This table has around 97,000 clones, more than 75% appearing once. Sample: PBMCs, taken after 12 months of ibrutinib treatment. This receptor was obtained from a human donor with chronic lymphocytic leukemia. The chain carries TRBV4-1 and TRBJ1-4; D gene ambiguous. The CDR3 reads CASSQLGTNEKLFF. CDR3 in DNA: TGCGCCAGCAGCCAGTTAGGCACTAATGAAAAACTGTTTTTT.